The clone carrying this TCR beta chain was seen only a few times. The antigen remains unidentified. PCR amplification relied on 60 Vbeta primers (plus 13 Jbeta primers). Profiling relied on immunoSEQ multiplex PCR, and the TCRdb table lists in-frame clones only, not all of them. The sample holds about 150,000 clones, approximately 68% seen once. This record belongs to a study of cytomegalovirus exposure and HLA in healthy donors. Study-level background: Membership in the Caucasian-associated ancestry cluster was found for 75% to 90% of around 380 genotyped donors.

V lost 1 base and J 1 base, leaving 8 bases between the germline ends. This CDR3 spans 14 amino acids. Per germline, CDR1 SGHRS and CDR2 YFSETQ. Study results and caveats: When a later analysis was performed, an Asian-associated ancestry cluster reportedly had fewer N-insertions than the roughly 640-donor mean. It was assumed in the presence/absence analyses that sequencing depth was roughly uniform across donors. For TCR beta chains, V- and J-gene trimming was later linked to a missense DCLRE1C variant.

V is TRBV5-1 and J is TRBJ1-1; perhaps TRBD1 as D (5 bases). The sequence was collected from a man aged 60-69 years in good health and CMV-seronegative. Specimen: PBMCs. Written as DNA, the CDR3 is TGCGCCAGCAGCTTGTGGGGCGCGAACACTGAAGCTTTCTTT. The encoded protein is CASSLWGANTEAFF.